Shown below are 18 T cell receptor beta chains from a single sample sequenced in a study of shared clonotypes between healthy human individuals. TCRdb's copy holds only in-frame clones and misses some; the assay was immunoSEQ multiplex PCR. The table includes under 1,900,000 clones, approximately 98.5% detected once. Material for sequencing was naive CD4+ T cells sorted from blood. As for subset: CD45RA+ positively selected. These receptors all come from a man younger than 45 in good health.

The CDR3 protein is CASTETGSMTDTQYF. The CDR3 DNA follows: TGTGCCAGCACCGAGACCGGGTCGATGACAGATACGCAGTATTTT. The genes are TRBV6-5 and TRBJ2-3, with no clear D. V was clipped by 7 bases and J by 3 bases, with 17 bases between them. The CDR3 totals 15 residues. The germline gives CDR1 MNHEY, CDR2 SVGAGI.

This clone showed up just once. The chain employs TRBV11-3 and TRBJ2-5, with D unclear. Trimming left V 4 bases short and J 7 bases short, with 10 bases between. The CDR3 contains 12 residues. The germline V gene encodes CDR1 SGHNT and CDR2 YENEEA. CDR3 nucleotides: TGTGCCAGCAGCTCCGCCGGTGGGACCCAGTACTTC. This translates into CASSSAGGTQYF.

The chain carries TRBV5-4 and TRBJ1-5; D might be TRBD1 (5 bases). With 0 bases removed from V and 3 bases from J, the gap between germline ends came to 13 bases. The CDR3 covers 16 residues. Germline CDR1 and CDR2: SGHNT and YYREEE (reference sequence). The CDR3 DNA reads as TGTGCCAGCAGCTTGGGCGGGGGTCGCGACAATCAGCCCCAGCATTTT. It yields the protein CASSLGGGRDNQPQHF.

This clone was picked up one time. The rearrangement uses TRBV5-6 and TRBJ2-2; no reliable D call. Germline V gene data show CDR1 as SGHDT and CDR2 as YYEEEE. The CDR3 extends over 12 amino acids. V was cut by 0 bases and J by 7 bases, with 4 bases left in between. The CDR3 is CASSLVIGELFF. The CDR3 DNA reads as TGTGCCAGCAGCTTGGTTATCGGGGAGCTGTTTTTT.

The J gene is TRBJ1-2, the V gene TRBV14; D ambiguous. Germline assignment: CDR1 SGHDN and CDR2 FVKESK. CDR3 size: 13 residues. Trimming removed 2 bases from V and 5 bases from J, with 9 bases in between. Written as DNA, the CDR3 is TGTGCCAGCAGCCAACGGACGGGATATGGCTACACCTTC. Its translation is CASSQRTGYGYTF.

This clone was seen once. A read error may produce the germline difference seen at one junction end. The chain has TRBV18 and TRBJ2-3, with D maybe TRBD2 (5 bases). This CDR3 is built from 17 residues. Germline V gene lookup returns CDR1 KGHSH and CDR2 LQKENI. The CDR3 DNA is TGTGCCAGCTCACCAGTTTTACTAGTGTCCTCGACTTCCCCCTCCCATTTT. Residues: CASSPVLLVSSTSPSHF.

This chain uses TRBV28 with TRBJ2-1; D may be TRBD2 (5 bases). Trimming stripped 6 bases from V and 12 bases from J, with 21 bases between. The CDR3 covers 14 residues. The germline V gene has CDR1 MDHEN and CDR2 SYDVKM. The CDR3 sequence: CASSPFLERSGQFF. CDR3 nucleotides: TGTGCCAGCAGCCCCTTTTTGGAGCGCAGCGGGCAGTTCTTC.

This rearrangement joins TRBV7-2 to TRBJ2-3; 8 nucleotides line up with TRBD2. Trimming at V came to 6 bases and at J to 6 bases, leaving 11 bases not matched to a gene. Germline values: CDR1 SGHTA, CDR2 FQGNSA. The CDR3 covers 15 residues. The CDR3 protein is CASRGRAGGQDTQYF. Here the CDR3 DNA reads TGTGCCAGCAGGGGGAGGGCGGGAGGCCAGGATACGCAGTATTTT.

The chain employs TRBV5-1 and TRBJ2-7, with 7 bases that match TRBD1. The V gene end was trimmed by 0 bases and the J gene end by 2 bases; junction bases not matched to a gene: 5. Germline lookup yields CDR1 SGHRS and CDR2 YFSETQ. The CDR3 is 15 amino acids. CDR3 in amino acids: CASSLAPGQPYEQYF. CDR3 bases: TGCGCCAGCAGCTTGGCTCCGGGACAGCCCTACGAGCAGTACTTC.

The chain combines TRBV5-8 with TRBJ2-5; D unclear. This CDR3 is 13 amino acids long. The V end lost 0 bases, the J end lost 6 bases, and 9 bases lay between the germline ends. Per the germline V gene, CDR1 is SGHTS and CDR2 is YDEGEE. The DNA of the CDR3 is TGTGCCAGCAGCTTGGACCCCGGAAAGACCCAGTACTTC. It is translated as CASSLDPGKTQYF.

In nucleotides, the CDR3 is TGTGCCAGCAGTCAGACTAGCGGGGGGACCGGGGAGCTGTTTTTT. This encodes CASSQTSGGTGELFF. The V gene is TRBV2, the J gene TRBJ2-2; TRBD2 agrees at 13 bases. The CDR3 has 15 residues. V was pared by 5 bases and J by 5 bases, with 2 bases of the junction left unmatched. Per germline, CDR1 SNHLY and CDR2 FYNNEI.

The chain carries TRBV6-1 and TRBJ1-1; D is undetermined. Deletions cut 6 bases from V and 5 bases from J, with 10 bases between. Germline assignment: CDR1 MNHNS and CDR2 SASEGT. This CDR3 has 12 residues. CDR3 sequence (DNA): TGTGCCAGCAGATTAAAATATACTGAAGCTTTCTTT. The encoded protein is CASRLKYTEAFF.

The V call is TRBV2, the J call TRBJ1-5; 7 nucleotides align to TRBD1. V shed 5 bases and J 6 bases; nucleotides not matched to a gene: 7. Germline V lookup: CDR1 SNHLY, CDR2 FYNNEI. The CDR3 sequence is 14 residues long. CDR3 bases: TGTGCCAGCAGTTACAGGGGAGGTAGTCAGCCCCAGCATTTT. Protein sequence: CASSYRGGSQPQHF.

The J gene is TRBJ1-2, the V gene TRBV7-9, with 8 bases that match TRBD1. The germline CDR1 and CDR2 sequences are SEHNR and FQNEAQ (reference sequence). Trimming removed 6 bases from V and 4 bases from J; junction bases left unmatched: 7. CDR3 length: 14 residues. The CDR3 coding sequence is TGTGCCAGCAGTAGTCCGACAGGGGTCTATGGCTACACCTTC. Translated: CASSSPTGVYGYTF. Using reference TRBV7-9 and TRBJ1-2 for the parts outside the CDR3, the full variable domain is DTGVSQNPRHKITKRGQNVTFRCDPISEHNRLYWYRQTLGQGPEFLTYFQNEAQLEKSRLLSDRFSAERPKGSFSTLEIQRTEQGDSAMYLCASSSPTGVYGYTFGSGTRLTVV.

This clone came up once. One end of the junction varies from germline; a read error may be responsible. This chain links TRBV15 with TRBJ2-3; tentatively, D is TRBD1 (6 bases). There are 16 residues in the CDR3. Germline values: CDR1 LNHNV, CDR2 YYDKDF (reference sequence). CDR3 nucleotide sequence: TGTGCCACCAGAAGAGCACAGGGATACTTCGCAGATACGCAGTATTTT. Translation: CATRRAQGYFADTQYF.

The rearrangement uses TRBV5-6 and TRBJ1-1, with a weak D call TRBD1 (5 bases). This CDR3 has 13 amino acids. Looked up from germline, CDR1 is SGHDT and CDR2 is YYEEEE. Trimming cost V 1 base and J 8 bases, with 12 bases left between them. The CDR3 sequence: CASSLISRVEAFF. The CDR3 DNA reads TGTGCCAGCAGCTTGATCTCCAGGGTAGAAGCTTTCTTT. Filled out from reference TRBV5-6 and TRBJ1-1, the complete variable domain reads DAGVTQSPTHLIKTRGQQVTLRCSPKSGHDTVSWYQQALGQGPQFIFQYYEEEERQRGNFPDRFSGHQFPNYSSELNVNALLLGDSALYLCASSLISRVEAFFGQGTRLTVV.

V gene TRBV5-1 combines with J gene TRBJ2-1; 9 nucleotides line up with TRBD1. V dropped 2 bases and J dropped 5; count of bases not matched to a gene: 2. The CDR3 length is 14 residues. Germline V gives CDR1 SGHRS, CDR2 YFSETQ. The CDR3 DNA sequence: TGCGCCAGCAGCTTACAGGGGGCTCACAATGAGCAGTTCTTC. It specifies CASSLQGAHNEQFF.

J is TRBJ2-2 and V is TRBV29-1, with a weak D call TRBD1 (5 bases). Germline CDR1 reads SQVTM; CDR2 reads ANQGSEA. This CDR3 contains 12 residues. Between the trimmed V and J ends, which lost 7 bases and 1 base, there was a span of 7 bases. The CDR3 nucleotides are TGCAGCGCGCAGGGGAACACCGGGGAGCTGTTTTTT. It is translated as CSAQGNTGELFF.